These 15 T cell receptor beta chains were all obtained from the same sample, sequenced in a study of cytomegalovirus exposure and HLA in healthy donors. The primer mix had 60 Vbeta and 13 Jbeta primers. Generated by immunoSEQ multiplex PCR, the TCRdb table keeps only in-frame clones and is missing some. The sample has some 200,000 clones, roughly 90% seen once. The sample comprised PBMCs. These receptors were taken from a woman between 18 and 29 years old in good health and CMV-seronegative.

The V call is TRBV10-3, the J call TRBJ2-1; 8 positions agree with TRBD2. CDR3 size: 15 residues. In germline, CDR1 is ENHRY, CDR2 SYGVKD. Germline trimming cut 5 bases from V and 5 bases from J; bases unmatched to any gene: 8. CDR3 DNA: TGTGCCATCAGTCCCCCGCGGGAGGTCGACAATGAGCAGTTCTTC. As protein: CAISPPREVDNEQFF.

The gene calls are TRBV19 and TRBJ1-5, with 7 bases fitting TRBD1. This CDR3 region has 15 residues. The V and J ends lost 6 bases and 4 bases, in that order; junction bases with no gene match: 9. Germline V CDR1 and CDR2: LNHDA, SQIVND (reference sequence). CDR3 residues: CASRLTGNGNQPQHF. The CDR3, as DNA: TGTGCCAGTAGATTGACAGGGAATGGGAATCAGCCCCAGCATTTT.

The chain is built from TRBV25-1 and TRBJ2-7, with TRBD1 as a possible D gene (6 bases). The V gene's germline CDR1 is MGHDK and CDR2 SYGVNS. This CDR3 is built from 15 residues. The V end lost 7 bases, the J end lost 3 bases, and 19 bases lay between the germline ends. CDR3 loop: CASMGNGRGFYEQYF. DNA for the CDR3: TGTGCCAGCATGGGGAATGGAAGGGGGTTCTACGAGCAGTACTTC.

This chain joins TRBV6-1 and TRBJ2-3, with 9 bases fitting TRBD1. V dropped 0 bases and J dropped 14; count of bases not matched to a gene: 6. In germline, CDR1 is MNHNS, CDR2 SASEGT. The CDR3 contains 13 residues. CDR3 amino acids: CASSEARTGVLYF. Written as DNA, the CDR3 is TGTGCCAGCAGTGAAGCCCGGACAGGGGTTCTGTATTTT.

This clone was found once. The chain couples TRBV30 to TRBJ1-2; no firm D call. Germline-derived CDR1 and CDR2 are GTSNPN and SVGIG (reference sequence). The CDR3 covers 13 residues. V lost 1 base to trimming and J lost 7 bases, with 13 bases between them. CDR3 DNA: TGTGCCTGGAGTGCGTCCCTAATTCTTGGCTACACCTTC. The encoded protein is CAWSASLILGYTF.

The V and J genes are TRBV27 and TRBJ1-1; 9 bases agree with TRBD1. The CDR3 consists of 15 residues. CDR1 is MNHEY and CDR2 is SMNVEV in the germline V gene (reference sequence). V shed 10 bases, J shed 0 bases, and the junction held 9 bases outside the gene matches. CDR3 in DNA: TGTGCCACCGCGGACAGGGGACTAATGAACACTGAAGCTTTCTTT. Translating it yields CATADRGLMNTEAFF.

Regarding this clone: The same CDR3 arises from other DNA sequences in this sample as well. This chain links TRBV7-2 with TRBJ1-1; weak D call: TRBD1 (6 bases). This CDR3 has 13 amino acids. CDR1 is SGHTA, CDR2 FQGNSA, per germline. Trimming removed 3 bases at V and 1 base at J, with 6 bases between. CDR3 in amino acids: CASSLTGNTEAFF. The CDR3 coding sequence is TGTGCCAGCAGCTTGACAGGGAACACTGAAGCTTTCTTT. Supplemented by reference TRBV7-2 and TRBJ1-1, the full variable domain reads GAGVSQSPSNKVTEKGKDVELRCDPISGHTALYWYRQSLGQGLEFLIYFQGNSAPDKSGLPSDRFSAERTGGSVSTLTIQRTQQEDSAVYLCASSLTGNTEAFFGQGTRLTVV.

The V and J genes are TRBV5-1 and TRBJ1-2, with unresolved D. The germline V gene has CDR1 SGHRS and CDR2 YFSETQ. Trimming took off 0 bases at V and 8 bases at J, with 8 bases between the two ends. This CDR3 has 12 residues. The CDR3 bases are TGCGCCAGCAGCTTGGATCAGGAAGGCTACACCTTC. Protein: CASSLDQEGYTF.

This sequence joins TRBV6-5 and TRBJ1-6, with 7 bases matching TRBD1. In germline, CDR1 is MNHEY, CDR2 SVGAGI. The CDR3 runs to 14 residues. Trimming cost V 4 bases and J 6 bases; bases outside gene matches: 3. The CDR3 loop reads CASSSDRSNSPLHF. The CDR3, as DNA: TGTGCCAGCAGTTCGGACAGGAGTAATTCACCCCTCCACTTT.

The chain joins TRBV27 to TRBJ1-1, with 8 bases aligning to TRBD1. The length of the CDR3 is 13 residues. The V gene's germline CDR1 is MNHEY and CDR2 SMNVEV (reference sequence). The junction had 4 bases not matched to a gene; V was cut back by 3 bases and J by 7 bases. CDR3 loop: CASSLDREVEAFF. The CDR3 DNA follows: TGTGCCAGCAGTTTGGACAGGGAGGTTGAAGCTTTCTTT.

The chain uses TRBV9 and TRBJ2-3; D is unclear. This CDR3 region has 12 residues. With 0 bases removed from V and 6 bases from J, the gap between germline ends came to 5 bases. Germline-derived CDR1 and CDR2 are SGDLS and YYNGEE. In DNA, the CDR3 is TGTGCCAGCAGCGTAGTCGGGGATACGCAGTATTTT. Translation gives CASSVVGDTQYF.

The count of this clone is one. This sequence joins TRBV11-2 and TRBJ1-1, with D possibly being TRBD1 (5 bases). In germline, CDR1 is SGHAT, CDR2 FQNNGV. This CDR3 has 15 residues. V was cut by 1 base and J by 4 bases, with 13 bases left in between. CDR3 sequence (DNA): TGTGCCAGCAGCTTAGTCCGGGGGAGGTTCACTGAAGCTTTCTTT. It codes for CASSLVRGRFTEAFF.

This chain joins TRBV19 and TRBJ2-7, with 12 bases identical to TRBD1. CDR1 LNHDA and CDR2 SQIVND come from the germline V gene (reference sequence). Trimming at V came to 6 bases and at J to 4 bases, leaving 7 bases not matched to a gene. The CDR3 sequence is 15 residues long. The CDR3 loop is CASRSGTGGAYEQYF. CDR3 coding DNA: TGTGCCAGTAGATCGGGGACAGGGGGCGCGTACGAGCAGTACTTC.

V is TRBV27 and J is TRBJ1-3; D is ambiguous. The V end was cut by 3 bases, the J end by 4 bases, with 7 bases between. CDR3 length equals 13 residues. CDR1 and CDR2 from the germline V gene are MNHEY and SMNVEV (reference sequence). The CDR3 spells CASSLFLGNTIYF. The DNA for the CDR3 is TGTGCCAGCAGTTTGTTTCTCGGAAACACCATATATTTT.

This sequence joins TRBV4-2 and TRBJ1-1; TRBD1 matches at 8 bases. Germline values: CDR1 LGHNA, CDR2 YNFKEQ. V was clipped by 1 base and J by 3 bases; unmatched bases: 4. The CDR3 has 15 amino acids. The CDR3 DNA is TGTGCCAGCAGCCAAGGGACAGGGACTGACACTGAAGCTTTCTTT. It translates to CASSQGTGTDTEAFF.